Listed below are T cell receptor beta chains from one sample, sequenced in a study of patients and donors after allogeneic stem cell transplantation. Using its own MiXCR run on the RT-PCR reads, TCRdb lists one record per CDR3 protein. The sample records approximately 200,000 distinct CDR3 sequences, roughly 40% being singletons. Sequences were obtained from blood, either unsorted or a sorted T cell fraction (not recorded which). The source of these receptors is a human donor who was either an allogeneic HSCT recipient or a stem cell or donor lymphocyte infusion donor (not recorded which). It is not recorded whose cells these are; they may come from a transplant donor. Both conserved end residues are part of each CDR3. A D gene is named only where the DNA matches it firmly. Not every row has a clone size; where given, it reads once, few, many or a size class.

TRBV6-5	.	few	TRBJ2-7	CASRPATISYEQYF	TGTGCCAGCAGACCCGCAACTATCTCCTACGAGCAGTACTTC
TRBV7-7	.	many	TRBJ2-1	CASSLGRDNEQFF	TGTGCCAGCAGCTTAGGTCGGGACAATGAGCAGTTCTTC
TRBV12-3/TRBV12-4	TRBD1	once	TRBJ1-2	CASSPETGGAYGSTF	TGTGCCAGCAGTCCGGAGACAGGGGGCGCATATGGCTCCACCTTC
TRBV15	TRBD2	.	TRBJ2-7	CATSNEPSGSFYEQYF	TGTGCCACCAGCAACGAACCCAGCGGGAGCTTCTACGAGCAGTACTTC
TRBV3-1	.	.	TRBJ2-7	CASSQVAGLGYEQYF	TGTGCCAGCAGCCAAGTCGCCGGTCTAGGCTACGAGCAGTACTTC
TRBV15	.	.	TRBJ1-2	CATSRDLAGLYGYTF	TGTGCCACCAGCAGAGATCTCGCAGGGTTGTATGGCTACACCTTC
TRBV6-2/TRBV6-3	.	.	TRBJ1-4	CASSYRIPGDEKLFF	TGTGCCAGCAGTTACCGGATACCCGGCGATGAAAAACTGTTTTTT
TRBV7-2	.	.	TRBJ1-2	CASSLAQGFYGYTF	TGTGCCAGCAGCTTAGCGCAGGGTTTCTATGGCTACACCTTC
TRBV6-1	.	few	TRBJ1-3	CASTQDGTSGNTIYF	TGTGCCAGCACCCAGGACGGGACCTCTGGAAACACCATATATTTT
TRBV29-1	.	few	TRBJ1-1	CSVEGRGNTEAFF	TGCAGCGTTGAAGGCAGGGGGAACACTGAAGCTTTCTTT
TRBV7-2	.	.	TRBJ2-3	CASSLGFSGDTDTQYF	TGTGCCAGCAGCTTAGGGTTTAGCGGAGACACAGATACGCAGTATTTT
TRBV5-5	TRBD2	.	TRBJ2-4	CASSLEGSGRAGTKNIQYF	TGTGCCAGCAGCTTGGAAGGTAGCGGGAGGGCCGGGACCAAAAACATTCAGTACTTC
TRBV11-3	.	.	TRBJ2-3	CASGVDSDTQYF	TGTGCCAGCGGGGTAGATTCAGATACGCAGTATTTT
TRBV7-2	.	once	TRBJ2-1	CASSFQGQSSYNEQFF	TGTGCCAGCAGCTTCCAGGGACAAAGCTCCTACAATGAGCAGTTCTTC
TRBV9	TRBD1	.	TRBJ2-2	CASSVAGTGANTGELFF	TGTGCCAGCAGCGTAGCTGGGACAGGGGCGAACACCGGGGAGCTGTTTTTT
TRBV27	.	.	TRBJ1-1	CATHRWRGGSLAEAFF	TGTGCCACGCACAGGTGGCGGGGTGGGAGTTTGGCTGAAGCTTTCTTT
TRBV29-1	.	once	TRBJ2-5	CSATRDPAETQYF	TGCAGCGCAACCCGGGACCCAGCGGAGACCCAGTACTTC
TRBV4-3	.	.	TRBJ2-5	CASSQESGDIETQYF	TGCGCCAGCAGCCAAGAATCGGGGGACATAGAGACCCAGTACTTC